This T cell receptor (beta chain) comes out of a study of response to subunit inactivated influenza vaccine (dated by TCRdb to 2017 to 2018). In the study overall: To follow how T cells responded to a trivalent subunit inactivated influenza vaccine, the researchers relied on deep quantitative profiling of the T cell receptor repertoire.

Remarks on this clonotype: Its antigen is still unknown. Per-base quality was not reported, and no clone a single base away is much larger than it.

The research as a whole found: The authors proposed that each seasonal influenza vaccination may bring in only a limited number of new T cells.

The germline V and J ends show losses of 0 bases and 2 bases respectively, and no gene match explains 5 bases of the junction. The CDR3 starts with the cysteine, ends with the phenylalanine, and has 15 residues. Only CDR3 DNA is held: 45 bases, read in frame from base 1. CDR1 SQVTM and CDR2 ANQGSEA are derived from the germline V gene. To prepare the library, RT-PCR was applied. Sequencing took place on an Illumina HiSeq 2500. TCRdb passed the public sequencing reads through fastp at Q25 and MiXCR, retaining productive beta sequences. Every CDR3 protein is listed once, alongside the most common genes and DNA of its rows. This sample gives 400,000 to 550,000 distinct CDR3 sequences in total; 25% of them show up just once. The ten top clones hold approximately 2% of the sample.

Sequences were derived from CD4+ T cells sorted from PBMCs, sampled more than 4 days after vaccination. This receptor chain uses TRBV29-1 and TRBJ2-7, with 9 central nucleotides matching TRBD2. The origin of this receptor is a man aged 45-60 years who received an inactivated influenza vaccine. Donor details come from another sample of the same person, matched by shared clones. The bases are TGCAGCGTTGAAGATCGGGCTAGCGGGGCCTACGAGCAGTACTTC. Its protein reads: CSVEDRASGAYEQYF.